This T cell receptor (beta chain) is from a study of vaccination and CD4 T cells after COVID-19. Oncomine TCR Beta short-read sequencing was applied to DNA from cultured CD4+ T cells. CD4+ T cells were cultured, and genomic DNA was extracted from them. TCRdb processed the PCR reads anew with MiXCR; each CDR3 protein has one entry. Among 25,000 to 30,000 distinct CDR3 sequences listed, 36% were seen once. The CDR3 runs 14 residues. Germline V lookup: CDR1 DFQATT, CDR2 SNEGSKA (reference sequence). The trim removed 5 bases at V and 3 bases at J, leaving 8 bases unmatched. Documented time point: late sampling 161 to 241 days after vaccination in a few convalescent patients. As for treatment: approximately nine-day PBMC culture with coronavirus spike peptide pools or control peptides (ViraFEST assay). This clonotype was seen only a few times. Its antigen remains unidentified.

The receptor comes from a human donor who had recovered from COVID-19. The sequenced sample was CD4+ T cells from blood, cultured in vitro, obtained about 7 months after SARS-CoV-2 vaccination. The chain recombines TRBV20-1 with TRBJ2-7; 9 bases agree with TRBD1. In DNA form, the CDR3 reads TGCAGTGCTCCACACCCGGGACAGGGCTACGAGCAGTACTTC. Translating it yields CSAPHPGQGYEQYF.